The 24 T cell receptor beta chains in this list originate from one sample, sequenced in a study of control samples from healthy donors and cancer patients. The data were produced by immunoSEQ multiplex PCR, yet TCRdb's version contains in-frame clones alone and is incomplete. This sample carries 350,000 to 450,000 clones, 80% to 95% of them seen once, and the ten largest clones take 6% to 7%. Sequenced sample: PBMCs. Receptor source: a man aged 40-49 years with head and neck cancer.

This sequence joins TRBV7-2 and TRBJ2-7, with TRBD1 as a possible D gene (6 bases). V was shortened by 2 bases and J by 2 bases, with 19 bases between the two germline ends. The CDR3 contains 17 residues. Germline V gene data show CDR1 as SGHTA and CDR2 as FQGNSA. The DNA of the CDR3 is TGTGCCAGCAGCTTATCACCAGGGGTCATAGCAACCTACGAGCAGTACTTC. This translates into CASSLSPGVIATYEQYF.

DNA for the CDR3: TGTGCCAGCAGCTTAGTTTCGGGCAGCCACACTGAAGCTTTCTTT. Amino acid sequence: CASSLVSGSHTEAFF. The chain links TRBV7-2 to TRBJ1-1; D gene ambiguous. The CDR3 totals 15 residues. The V gene lost 1 base and the J gene lost 3 bases, with 12 bases spanning the gap. Looked up from germline, CDR1 is SGHTA and CDR2 is FQGNSA.

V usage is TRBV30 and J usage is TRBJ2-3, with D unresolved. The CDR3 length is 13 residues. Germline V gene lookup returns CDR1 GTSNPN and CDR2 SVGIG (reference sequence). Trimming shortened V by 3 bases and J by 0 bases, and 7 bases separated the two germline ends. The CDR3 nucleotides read TGTGCCTGGAGGGTAGCTAGCACAGATACGCAGTATTTT. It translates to CAWRVASTDTQYF.

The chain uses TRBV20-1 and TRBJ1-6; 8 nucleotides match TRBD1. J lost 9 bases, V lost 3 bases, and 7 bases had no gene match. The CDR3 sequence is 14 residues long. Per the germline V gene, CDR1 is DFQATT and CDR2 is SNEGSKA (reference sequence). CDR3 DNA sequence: TGCAGTGCTAGTCCCGGACAGGGTACTTCACCCCTCCACTTT. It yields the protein CSASPGQGTSPLHF.

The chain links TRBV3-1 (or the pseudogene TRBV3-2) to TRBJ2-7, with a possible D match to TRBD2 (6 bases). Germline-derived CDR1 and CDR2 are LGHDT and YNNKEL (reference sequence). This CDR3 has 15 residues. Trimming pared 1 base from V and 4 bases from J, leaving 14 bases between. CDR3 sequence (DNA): TGTGCCAGCAGCCAAGTTAGGGACTTTCCTTACGAGCAGTACTTC. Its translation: CASSQVRDFPYEQYF.

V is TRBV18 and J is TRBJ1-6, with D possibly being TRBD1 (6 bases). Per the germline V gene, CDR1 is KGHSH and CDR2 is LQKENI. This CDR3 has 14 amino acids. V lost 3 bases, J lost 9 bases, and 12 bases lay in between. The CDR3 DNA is TGTGCCAGCTCACCGGGACATGGACTTTCACCCCTCCACTTT. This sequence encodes CASSPGHGLSPLHF.

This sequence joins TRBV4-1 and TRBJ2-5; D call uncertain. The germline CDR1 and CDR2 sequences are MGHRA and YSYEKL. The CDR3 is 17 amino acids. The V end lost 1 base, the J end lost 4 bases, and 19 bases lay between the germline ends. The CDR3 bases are TGCGCCAGCAGCCAAGTCGTCCGTCGGTGGCTAGGAGAGACCCAGTACTTC. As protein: CASSQVVRRWLGETQYF.

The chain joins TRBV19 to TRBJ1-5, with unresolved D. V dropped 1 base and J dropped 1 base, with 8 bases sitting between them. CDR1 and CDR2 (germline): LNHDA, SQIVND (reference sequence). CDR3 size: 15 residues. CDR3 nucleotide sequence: TGTGCCAGTAGTATAGCCCCATTGAGCAATCAGCCCCAGCATTTT. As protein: CASSIAPLSNQPQHF.

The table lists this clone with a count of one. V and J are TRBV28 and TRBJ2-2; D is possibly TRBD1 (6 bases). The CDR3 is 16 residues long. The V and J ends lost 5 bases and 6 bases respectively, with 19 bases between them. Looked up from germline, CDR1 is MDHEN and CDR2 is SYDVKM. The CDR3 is CASSLQDRGFAGELFF. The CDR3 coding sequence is TGTGCCAGCAGTCTTCAAGATAGGGGGTTTGCCGGGGAGCTGTTTTTT.

The DNA of the CDR3 is TGTGCCAGCAGTTTATCTAGCCCCGCTAGCACAGATACGCAGTATTTT. Protein product: CASSLSSPASTDTQYF. The V and J genes are TRBV28 and TRBJ2-3; weak D call: TRBD2 (5 bases). V gave up 1 base and J gave up 0 bases, with 11 bases separating them. The germline CDR1 and CDR2 sequences are MDHEN and SYDVKM. This CDR3 spans 16 amino acids.

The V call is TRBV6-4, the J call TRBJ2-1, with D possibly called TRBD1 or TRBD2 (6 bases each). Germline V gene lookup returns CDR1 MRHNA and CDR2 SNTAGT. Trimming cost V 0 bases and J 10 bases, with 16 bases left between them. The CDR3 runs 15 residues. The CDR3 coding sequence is TGTGCCAGCAGTGACTCGTGGGGGGCACGAGGGGAGCAGTTCTTC. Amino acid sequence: CASSDSWGARGEQFF.

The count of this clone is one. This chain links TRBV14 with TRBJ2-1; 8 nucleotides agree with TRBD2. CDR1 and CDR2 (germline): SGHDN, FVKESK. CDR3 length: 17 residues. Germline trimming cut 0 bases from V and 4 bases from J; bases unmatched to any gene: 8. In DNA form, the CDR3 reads TGTGCCAGCAGCCAAGATCGGGAGGGAGTGGGTTACAATGAGCAGTTCTTC. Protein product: CASSQDREGVGYNEQFF.

The CDR3 nucleotides read TGCAGCGTTGAAGAGGGCGGGGCGGTTCAAGAGACCCAGTACTTC. Translation gives CSVEEGGAVQETQYF. The rearrangement joins TRBV29-1 to TRBJ2-5; the D gene is possibly TRBD2 (6 bases). Germline CDR1 reads SQVTM; CDR2 reads ANQGSEA. V lost 0 bases and J 2 bases, leaving 13 bases between the germline ends. The CDR3 totals 15 residues.

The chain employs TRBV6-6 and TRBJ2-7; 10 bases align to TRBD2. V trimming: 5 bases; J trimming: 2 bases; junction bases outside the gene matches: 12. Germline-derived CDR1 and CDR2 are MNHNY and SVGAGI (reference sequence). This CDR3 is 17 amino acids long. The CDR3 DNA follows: TGTGCCAGCAGTCAAAGCGGGGGGGCCGCCAGAACCTACGAGCAGTACTTC. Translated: CASSQSGGAARTYEQYF.

CDR3 sequence reads: CASSLTGDQPQHF. The CDR3 DNA reads TGTGCCAGCAGTTTGACAGGGGATCAGCCCCAGCATTTT. The rearrangement links TRBV28 to TRBJ1-5, with TRBD1 identical over 8 bases. CDR3 length equals 13 residues. The junction had 0 bases not matched to a gene; V was cut back by 3 bases and J by 5 bases. Per germline, CDR1 MDHEN and CDR2 SYDVKM.

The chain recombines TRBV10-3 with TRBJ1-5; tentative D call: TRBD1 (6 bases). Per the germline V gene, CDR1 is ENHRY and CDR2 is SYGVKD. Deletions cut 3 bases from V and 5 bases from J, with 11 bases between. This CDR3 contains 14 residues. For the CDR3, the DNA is TGTGCCATCAGTGACGGGGGGCCAGATCAGCCCCAGCATTTT. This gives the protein CAISDGGPDQPQHF.

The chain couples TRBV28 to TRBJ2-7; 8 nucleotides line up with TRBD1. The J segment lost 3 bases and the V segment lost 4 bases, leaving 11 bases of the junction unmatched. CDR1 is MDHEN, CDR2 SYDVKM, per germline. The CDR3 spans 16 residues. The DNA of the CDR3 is TGTGCCAGCAGTTCCTACCTGGACAGGGTTAACTACGAGCAGTACTTC. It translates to CASSSYLDRVNYEQYF.

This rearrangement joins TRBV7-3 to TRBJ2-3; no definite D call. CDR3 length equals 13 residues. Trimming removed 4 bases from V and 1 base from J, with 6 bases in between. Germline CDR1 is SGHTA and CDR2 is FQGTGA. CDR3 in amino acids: CASSSQGTDTQYF. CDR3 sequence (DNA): TGTGCCAGCAGCTCCCAGGGCACAGATACGCAGTATTTT.

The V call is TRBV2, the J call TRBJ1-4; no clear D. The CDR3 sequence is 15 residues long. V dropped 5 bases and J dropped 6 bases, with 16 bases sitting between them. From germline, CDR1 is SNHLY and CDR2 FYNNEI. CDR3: CASSRTDRRDEKLFF. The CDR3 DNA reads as TGTGCCAGCAGTCGGACGGACCGACGAGATGAAAAACTGTTTTTT.

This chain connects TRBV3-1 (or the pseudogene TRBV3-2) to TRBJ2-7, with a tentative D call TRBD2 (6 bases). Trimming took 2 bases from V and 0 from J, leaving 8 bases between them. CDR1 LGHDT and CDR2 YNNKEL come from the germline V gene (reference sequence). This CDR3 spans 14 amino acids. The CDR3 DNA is TGTGCCAGCAGCCAAAATAGCGGCTCCTACGAGCAGTACTTC. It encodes CASSQNSGSYEQYF.

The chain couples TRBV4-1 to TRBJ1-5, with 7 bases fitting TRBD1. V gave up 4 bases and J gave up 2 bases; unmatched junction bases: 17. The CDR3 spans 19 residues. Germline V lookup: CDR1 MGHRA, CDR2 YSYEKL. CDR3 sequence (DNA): TGCGCCAGCAGCCCATCCCTTATGCAGGGGGGAGGGCGCAATCAGCCCCAGCATTTT. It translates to CASSPSLMQGGGRNQPQHF.

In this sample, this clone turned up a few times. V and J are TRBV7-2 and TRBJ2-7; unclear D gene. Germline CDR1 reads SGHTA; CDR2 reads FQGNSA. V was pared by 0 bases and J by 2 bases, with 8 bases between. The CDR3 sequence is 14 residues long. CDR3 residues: CASSLAADPYEQYF. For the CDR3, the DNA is TGTGCCAGCAGCTTAGCGGCAGATCCCTACGAGCAGTACTTC. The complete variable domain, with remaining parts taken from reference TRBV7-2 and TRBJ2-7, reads GAGVSQSPSNKVTEKGKDVELRCDPISGHTALYWYRQSLGQGLEFLIYFQGNSAPDKSGLPSDRFSAERTGGSVSTLTIQRTQQEDSAVYLCASSLAADPYEQYFGPGTRLTVT.

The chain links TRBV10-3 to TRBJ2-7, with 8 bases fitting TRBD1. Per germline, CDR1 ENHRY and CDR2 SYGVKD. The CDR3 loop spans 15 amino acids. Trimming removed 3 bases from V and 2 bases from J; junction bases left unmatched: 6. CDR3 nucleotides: TGTGCCATCAGTGACGGGACAGGTGTTGCCTACGAGCAGTACTTC. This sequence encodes CAISDGTGVAYEQYF.

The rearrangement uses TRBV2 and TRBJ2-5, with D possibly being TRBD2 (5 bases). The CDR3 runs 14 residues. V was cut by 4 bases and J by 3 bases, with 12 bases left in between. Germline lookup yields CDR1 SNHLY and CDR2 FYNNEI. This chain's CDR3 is CASSGATGKETQYF. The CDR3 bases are TGTGCCAGCAGTGGGGCCACCGGGAAAGAGACCCAGTACTTC.